These 22 T cell receptor beta chains were sequenced from one sample in a study of cytomegalovirus exposure and HLA in healthy donors. Vbeta (60) and Jbeta (13) primers were used in the PCR. Clones were read by immunoSEQ multiplex PCR, and TCRdb kept only the in-frame ones, dropping some. The sample shows 100,000 or so clones, 81% of them seen only once. The sample was PBMCs. Receptors were obtained from a man between 35 and 55 years old in good health and CMV-seropositive.

The chain joins TRBV15 to TRBJ1-4; 8 bases align to TRBD1. The V segment lost 7 bases and the J segment 8 bases; nucleotides outside the gene matches: 12. Germline values: CDR1 LNHNV, CDR2 YYDKDF (reference sequence). This CDR3 spans 15 amino acids. The CDR3 reads CATTPRTGSLEKLFF. DNA for the CDR3: TGTGCCACCACCCCTAGGACAGGGAGTTTGGAAAAACTGTTTTTT. Full variable domain (remainder filled in from reference TRBV15 and TRBJ1-4): DAMVIQNPRYQVTQFGKPVTLSCSQTLNHNVMYWYQQKSSQAPKLLFHYYDKDFNNEADTPDNFQSRRPNTSFCFLDIRSPGLGDTAMYLCATTPRTGSLEKLFFGSGTQLSVL.

This chain links TRBV5-6 with TRBJ1-2; 7 positions agree with TRBD1. With V trimmed by 3 bases and J by 3 bases, 5 bases remained unmatched. The CDR3 runs to 14 residues. The V gene's germline CDR1 is SGHDT and CDR2 YYEEEE. This CDR3 reads CASSSGTEDYGYTF. CDR3 nucleotide sequence: TGTGCCAGCAGCTCCGGGACAGAGGACTATGGCTACACCTTC.

This clone appeared a few times. V and J are TRBV6-1 and TRBJ2-7, with TRBD1 identical over 7 bases. This CDR3 is 15 amino acids long. The germline V gene has CDR1 MNHNS and CDR2 SASEGT. V shed 8 bases and J 0 bases; nucleotides not matched to a gene: 10. The CDR3 region is CASGPYRGSSYEQYF. CDR3 DNA: TGTGCCAGCGGCCCGTACAGGGGTAGCTCCTACGAGCAGTACTTC.

V and J are TRBV5-4 and TRBJ2-1, with D possibly matching TRBD2 (6 bases). Germline loops: CDR1 SGHNT, CDR2 YYREEE (reference sequence). V lost 5 bases, J lost 4 bases, and 7 bases lay in between. This CDR3 has 12 residues. DNA of the CDR3: TGTGCCAGCAGTGGGAGGTACAATGAGCAGTTCTTC. It codes for CASSGRYNEQFF.

The gene calls are TRBV30 and TRBJ2-3, with D perhaps TRBD2 (6 bases). V lost 3 bases to trimming and J lost 0 bases, with 10 bases between them. Germline CDR1 GTSNPN, CDR2 SVGIG (reference sequence). The length of the CDR3 is 14 residues. The CDR3 nucleotides are TGTGCCTGGAGCCGGACTACTAGCACAGATACGCAGTATTTT. It specifies CAWSRTTSTDTQYF.

CDR3 residues: CASRRQENQPQHF. As DNA, the CDR3 is TGTGCCAGCAGAAGACAGGAGAATCAGCCCCAGCATTTT. The rearrangement joins TRBV2 to TRBJ1-5; D perhaps matches TRBD1 (6 bases). With 6 bases removed from V and 4 bases from J, the gap between germline ends came to 10 bases. CDR1 is SNHLY, CDR2 FYNNEI, per germline. The CDR3 contains 13 residues.

The V gene is TRBV6-5, the J gene TRBJ1-2, with 7 bases aligning to TRBD1. The CDR3 is 14 amino acids. V lost 6 bases, J lost 1 base, and 5 bases stayed unmatched. The germline V gene encodes CDR1 MNHEY and CDR2 SVGAGI. The CDR3 loop reads CASSRGQLNYGYTF. In DNA, the CDR3 is TGTGCCAGCAGCCGGGGACAGCTTAACTATGGCTACACCTTC.

The genes are TRBV28 and TRBJ1-2, with TRBD1 matching over 7 bases. J was trimmed by 4 bases and V by 7 bases; bases with no gene match: 12. CDR1 is MDHEN, CDR2 SYDVKM, per germline. This CDR3 comprises 15 residues. The CDR3 here is CASTSRQGSFYGYTF. CDR3 coding DNA: TGTGCCAGCACCTCCCGACAGGGCTCTTTCTATGGCTACACCTTC.

The chain is built from TRBV7-6 and TRBJ2-2; 12 positions match TRBD2. The germline V gene has CDR1 SGHVS and CDR2 FNYEAQ. The CDR3 length is 17 residues. J was trimmed by 10 bases and V by 1 base; bases with no gene match: 10. CDR3 DNA sequence: TGTGCCAGCAGCTTAGGAACTAGCGGGGGGCCCCCCCAGGAGCTGTTTTTT. It is translated as CASSLGTSGGPPQELFF.

There are a few counts of this clone. The chain carries TRBV6-1 and TRBJ1-1; weak D call: TRBD1 (5 bases). Germline CDR1 reads MNHNS; CDR2 reads SASEGT. CDR3 size: 14 residues. The V and J ends lost 6 bases and 1 base respectively, with 12 bases between them. CDR3: CASRQASWNTEAFF. The CDR3 region has the DNA TGTGCCAGCAGACAGGCCAGCTGGAACACTGAAGCTTTCTTT.

This chain links TRBV30 with TRBJ1-2; the D gene is possibly TRBD1 (6 bases). This CDR3 comprises 14 residues. CDR1 is GTSNPN and CDR2 is SVGIG in the germline V gene (reference sequence). V gave up 2 bases and J gave up 4 bases, with 14 bases separating them. This chain's CDR3 is CAWSIGRGAYGYTF. For the CDR3, the DNA is TGTGCCTGGAGTATAGGGAGGGGGGCCTATGGCTACACCTTC.

The gene calls are TRBV27 and TRBJ1-3; TRBD1 matches 7 bases. Germline trimming cut 7 bases from V and 2 bases from J; bases unmatched to any gene: 2. Germline V CDR1 and CDR2: MNHEY, SMNVEV (reference sequence). The CDR3 has 13 amino acids. The CDR3: CASTDRAGNTIYF. The CDR3, as DNA: TGTGCCAGCACCGACAGGGCTGGAAACACCATATATTTT.

The chain recombines TRBV5-1 with TRBJ2-1, with TRBD2 identical over 7 bases. The CDR3 is 15 amino acids. Per germline, CDR1 SGHRS and CDR2 YFSETQ. Trimming at V came to 0 bases and at J to 1 base, leaving 1 base not matched to a gene. The CDR3 region has the DNA TGCGCCAGCAGCTTGGGGGAGGGGTCCTACAATGAGCAGTTCTTC. This sequence encodes CASSLGEGSYNEQFF. Full variable domain (rest looked up from reference TRBV5-1 and TRBJ2-1): KAGVTQTPRYLIKTRGQQVTLSCSPISGHRSVSWYQQTPGQGLQFLFEYFSETQRNKGNFPGRFSGRQFSNSRSEMNVSTLELGDSALYLCASSLGEGSYNEQFFGPGTRLTVL.

The chain links TRBV15 to TRBJ2-7; D possibly corresponds to TRBD2 (7 bases). CDR1 is LNHNV and CDR2 is YYDKDF in the germline V gene (reference sequence). CDR3 length: 15 residues. V was pared by 1 base and J by 2 bases, with 12 bases between. CDR3 nucleotides: TGTGCCACCAGCAGAGCAGGGGAGGGTCCCTACGAGCAGTACTTC. It is translated as CATSRAGEGPYEQYF.

CDR3: CASSIATSRGSYNEQFF. DNA for the CDR3: TGTGCCAGTAGTATTGCAACTAGTAGAGGCTCCTACAATGAGCAGTTCTTC. The genes are TRBV19 and TRBJ2-1; D is perhaps TRBD2 (5 bases). Germline V gene lookup returns CDR1 LNHDA and CDR2 SQIVND (reference sequence). V lost 3 bases, J lost 0 bases, and 15 bases lay in between. The CDR3 runs 17 residues.

The chain uses TRBV28 and TRBJ2-7, with 8 bases that match TRBD1. Germline V lookup: CDR1 MDHEN, CDR2 SYDVKM. The ends lost 0 bases at V and 6 bases at J; junction bases unmatched: 7. CDR3 length equals 15 residues. The CDR3 loop reads CASSLWGTGSLEQYF. CDR3 DNA sequence: TGTGCCAGCAGTTTATGGGGGACAGGATCCCTCGAGCAGTACTTC. Supplemented by reference TRBV28 and TRBJ2-7, the full variable domain reads DVKVTQSSRYLVKRTGEKVFLECVQDMDHENMFWYRQDPGLGLRLIYFSYDVKMKEKGDIPEGYSVSREKKERFSLILESASTNQTSMYLCASSLWGTGSLEQYFGPGTRLTVT.

This rearrangement joins TRBV7-9 to TRBJ1-1; D gene ambiguous. The CDR3 covers 13 residues. Trimming took 6 bases from V and 0 from J, leaving 8 bases between them. Germline CDR1 SEHNR, CDR2 FQNEAQ (reference sequence). CDR3 bases: TGTGCCAGCAGGCAGGAAATGAACACTGAAGCTTTCTTT. Protein product: CASRQEMNTEAFF.

The V gene is TRBV28, the J gene TRBJ1-1, with D unresolved. V lost 7 bases and J lost 1, with 16 bases in between. Germline CDR1 reads MDHEN; CDR2 reads SYDVKM. This CDR3 spans 15 amino acids. The CDR3 sequence: CASIYSKPGNTEAFF. In DNA form, the CDR3 reads TGTGCCAGCATATATTCGAAGCCTGGGAACACTGAAGCTTTCTTT.

J is TRBJ1-4 and V is TRBV5-1; 9 bases match TRBD1. Unmatched junction bases numbered 6, after V lost 3 bases and J lost 6 bases. Germline assignment: CDR1 SGHRS and CDR2 YFSETQ. This CDR3 is built from 15 residues. The DNA of the CDR3 is TGCGCCAGCAGCTCGGGACAGGGAGGGGATGAAAAACTGTTTTTT. This encodes CASSSGQGGDEKLFF.

V usage is TRBV5-1 and J usage is TRBJ1-5; D uncertain. The ends were cut back, 4 bases at V and 6 bases at J, with 11 bases in the middle. This CDR3 is 13 amino acids long. Per the germline V gene, CDR1 is SGHRS and CDR2 is YFSETQ. Here the CDR3 reads CASSAREGQPQHF. CDR3 bases: TGCGCCAGCAGCGCGAGAGAGGGTCAGCCCCAGCATTTT.

This chain joins TRBV15 and TRBJ1-2; no firm D call. The CDR3 loop spans 12 amino acids. Germline V lookup: CDR1 LNHNV, CDR2 YYDKDF (reference sequence). The V gene lost 0 bases and the J gene lost 8 bases, with 7 bases spanning the gap. CDR3 protein: CATSRDRLGYTF. The CDR3 DNA reads TGTGCCACCAGCAGAGATCGCCTAGGCTACACCTTC.

This clone was found a few times. This chain links TRBV30 with TRBJ2-1; 13 nucleotides line up with TRBD2. CDR1 and CDR2 from the germline V gene are GTSNPN and SVGIG (reference sequence). The CDR3 loop spans 16 amino acids. With 3 bases clipped from V and 7 bases from J, the junction kept 9 bases outside the gene matches. The DNA for the CDR3 is TGTGCCTGGAGCCCTCCACTAGCGGGGGGGCTAAATGAGCAGTTCTTC. It yields the protein CAWSPPLAGGLNEQFF.